The 5 T cell receptor beta chains below were found in one sample sequenced in a study of neurological immune-mediated disorders. TCRdb analysed the 5' RACE reads with MiXCR anew, one entry per CDR3 protein. The table has more than 45,000 distinct CDR3 sequences, around 4% seen once. The sample taken for sequencing was PBMCs. Receptors were obtained from a man aged 30 to 45 with multiple sclerosis.

This clonotype has a count of ten or more. This rearrangement joins TRBV4-1 to TRBJ2-2; D unclear. Germline lookup yields CDR1 MGHRA and CDR2 YSYEKL. V lost 4 bases, J lost 1 base, and 13 bases lay in between. CDR3 length equals 16 residues. The CDR3: CASSPAPDKNTGELFF. The DNA for the CDR3 is TGCGCCAGCAGCCCAGCCCCTGACAAGAACACCGGGGAGCTGTTTTTT.

This clonotype was recorded many times. The chain recombines TRBV12-3 or TRBV12-4 with TRBJ2-3, with D possibly matching TRBD2 (6 bases). V was cut by 7 bases and J by 1 base, with 6 bases left in between. The CDR3 loop spans 12 amino acids. The CDR3 DNA sequence: TGTGCCAGCAAGCGGGGCACAGATACGCAGTATTTT. The encoded protein is CASKRGTDTQYF.

This clonotype was seen at least ten times. The chain is built from TRBV20-1 and TRBJ2-4; 7 bases line up with TRBD2. After removal of 3 bases from V and 9 bases from J, the junction contained 5 bases not matched to a gene. The germline V gene has CDR1 DFQATT and CDR2 SNEGSKA (reference sequence). The length of the CDR3 is 12 residues. The CDR3 loop reads CSASGGIGIQYF. The CDR3 DNA reads as TGCAGTGCTAGCGGGGGGATAGGCATTCAGTACTTC.

In this sample, this clonotype turned up many times. The J gene is TRBJ2-3, the V gene TRBV6-2 or TRBV6-3, with 13 bases that match TRBD2. J lost 5 bases, V lost 10 bases, and 9 bases had no gene match. CDR1 is MNHEY and CDR2 is SVGEGT in the germline V gene. CDR3 length: 15 amino acids. CDR3: CATATSGGAGDTQYF. Here the CDR3 DNA reads TGTGCCACCGCTACTAGCGGGGGGGCTGGAGATACGCAGTATTTT.

This clonotype was seen at least ten times. The chain is built from TRBV28 and TRBJ1-1; D gene unclear. This CDR3 contains 12 residues. V dropped 2 bases and J dropped 3 bases, with 4 bases sitting between them. CDR1 MDHEN and CDR2 SYDVKM come from the germline V gene. Written as DNA, the CDR3 is TGTGCCAGCAGTTTAAGTTACACTGAAGCTTTCTTT. The encoded protein is CASSLSYTEAFF.